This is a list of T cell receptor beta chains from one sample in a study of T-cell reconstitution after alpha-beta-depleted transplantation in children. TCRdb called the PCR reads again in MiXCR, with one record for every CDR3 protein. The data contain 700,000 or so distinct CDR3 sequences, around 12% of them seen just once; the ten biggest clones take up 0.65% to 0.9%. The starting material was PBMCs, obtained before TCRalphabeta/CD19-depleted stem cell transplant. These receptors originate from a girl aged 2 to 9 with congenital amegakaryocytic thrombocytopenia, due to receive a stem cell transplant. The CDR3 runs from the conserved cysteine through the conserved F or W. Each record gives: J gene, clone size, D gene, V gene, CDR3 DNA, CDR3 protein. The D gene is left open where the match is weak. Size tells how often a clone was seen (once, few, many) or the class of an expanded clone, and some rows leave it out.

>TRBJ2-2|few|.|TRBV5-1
TGCGCCAGCAGCTTAAATACAGGGAACACCGGGGAGCTGTTTTTT
CASSLNTGNTGELFF
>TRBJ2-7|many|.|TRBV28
TGTGCCAGCAGTTTCAGTGCAGGGGCCTACGAGCAGTACTTC
CASSFSAGAYEQYF
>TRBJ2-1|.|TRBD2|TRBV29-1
TGCAGCGTTGAGCGGGAGTATGAGCAGTTCTTC
CSVEREYEQFF
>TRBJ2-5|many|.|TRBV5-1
TGCGCCAGCAGCTTGGTCGCATTCGATGTCCTCACCCAAGAGACCCAGTACTTC
CASSLVAFDVLTQETQYF
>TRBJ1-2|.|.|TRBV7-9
TGTGCCAGCAGCCTAACAGGGCCCTACACCTTC
CASSLTGPYTF
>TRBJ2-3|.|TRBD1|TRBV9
TGTGCCAGCAATCGGGACAGGGGTTCTACAGATACGCAGTATTTT
CASNRDRGSTDTQYF
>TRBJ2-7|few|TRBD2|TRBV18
TGTGCCAGCTCACCCACCCGGGCGGGAGACGTCGAGCAGTACTTC
CASSPTRAGDVEQYF
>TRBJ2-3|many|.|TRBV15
TGTGCCACCAGCCCACCTCGGCAAAGCACAGATACGCAGTATTTT
CATSPPRQSTDTQYF
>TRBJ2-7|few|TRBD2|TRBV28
TGTGCCAGCAGTGAACCGGGACTAGCGGGAGCCATCACCTATAGGGGCTACGAGCAGTACTTC
CASSEPGLAGAITYRGYEQYF
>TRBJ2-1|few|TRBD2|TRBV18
TGTGCCAGCTCCCCCCCGGCCCAACTAGCGGGAGGTGGGGATGAGCAGTTCTTC
CASSPPAQLAGGGDEQFF
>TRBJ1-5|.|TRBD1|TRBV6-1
TGTGCCAGCAGCCCCGTGACAGGGACTCAGCCCCAGCATTTT
CASSPVTGTQPQHF
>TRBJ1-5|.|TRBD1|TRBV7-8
TGTGCCAGCAGCTTAGCTTACTTCGGACAGGGCCTGGATCAGCCCCAGCATTTT
CASSLAYFGQGLDQPQHF
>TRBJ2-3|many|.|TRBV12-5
TGTGCTAGTGGTTCGGGGCTGCGCACAGATACGCAGTATTTT
CASGSGLRTDTQYF
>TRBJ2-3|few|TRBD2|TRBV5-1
TGCGCCAGCAGTCTAAGCGGGGCCGGTCCAGATACGCAGTATTTT
CASSLSGAGPDTQYF
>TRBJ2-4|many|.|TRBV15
TGTGCCACCAGCAGAGTTCTTCGGGAGTCGGACATTCAGTACTTC
CATSRVLRESDIQYF
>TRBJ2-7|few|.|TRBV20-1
TGCAGTGCTAGACAGGCGTTGGTCGAGCAGTACTTC
CSARQALVEQYF
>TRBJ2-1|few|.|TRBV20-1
TGCAGTGCTAGAGATCACGAACCTACTAGCCTCTATGAGCAGTTCTTC
CSARDHEPTSLYEQFF
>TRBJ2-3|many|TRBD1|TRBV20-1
TGCAGTGCTATATCATCATCCGGACAGGAGCCCACAGATACGCAGTATTTT
CSAISSSGQEPTDTQYF
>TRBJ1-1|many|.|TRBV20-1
TGCAGTGCTAGACAGACCCTGAACACTGAAGCTTTCTTT
CSARQTLNTEAFF
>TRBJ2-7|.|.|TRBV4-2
TGTGCCAGCAGCCCTCAACTGGTTTCCTACGAGCAGTACTTC
CASSPQLVSYEQYF
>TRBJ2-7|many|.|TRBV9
TGTGCCAGCAGCGTAGGGAAGGGACTCTCCTACGAGCAGTACTTC
CASSVGKGLSYEQYF
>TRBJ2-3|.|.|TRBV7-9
TGTGCCAGCAAAGCTACCCGGGAAGGAGATACGCAGTATTTT
CASKATREGDTQYF
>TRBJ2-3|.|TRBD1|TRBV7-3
TGTGCCAGCAGCGTAGGGACAGCGGCAGATACGCAGTATTTT
CASSVGTAADTQYF
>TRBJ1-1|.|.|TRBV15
TGTGCCACCAGCAGGAATCAGGGCGTCACTGAAGCTTTCTTT
CATSRNQGVTEAFF
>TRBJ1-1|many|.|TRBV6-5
TGTGCCAGCAGTGGACCAGGTGGAGCTTTCTTT
CASSGPGGAFF
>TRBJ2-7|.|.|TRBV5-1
TGCGCCAGCAGTACGGGACTCTCCGTCGAGCAGTACTTC
CASSTGLSVEQYF
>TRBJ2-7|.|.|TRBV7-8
TGTGCCAGCAGCTCCCGGATTATCTACGAGCAGTACTTC
CASSSRIIYEQYF
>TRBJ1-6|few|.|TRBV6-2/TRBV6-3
TGTGCCAGCAGTTATGACGCTCCCATCCGTCCCAACGTGGGTGGGTCACCCCTCCACTTT
CASSYDAPIRPNVGGSPLHF
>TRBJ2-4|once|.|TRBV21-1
TGTGCCAGCAGCAAAGAACCAGGGAAGGCCAAAAACATTCAGTACTTC
CASSKEPGKAKNIQYF
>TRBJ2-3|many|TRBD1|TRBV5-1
TGCGCCAGCAGCTTGCGGGACAGGCCCCCCGATACGCAGTATTTT
CASSLRDRPPDTQYF
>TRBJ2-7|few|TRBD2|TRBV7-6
TGTGCCAGCAGCTTAGCGTGGGCTAGCGGTGCCTACGAGCAGTACTTC
CASSLAWASGAYEQYF
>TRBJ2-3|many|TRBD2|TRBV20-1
TGCAGTGCTGATTCCCAGCGGGAGCCCACAGATACGCAGTATTTT
CSADSQREPTDTQYF
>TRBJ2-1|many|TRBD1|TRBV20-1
TGCAGTGCTAGTCCAGACAGGGGGCATATTTACAATGAGCAGTTCTTC
CSASPDRGHIYNEQFF
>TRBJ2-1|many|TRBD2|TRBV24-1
TGTGCCACCAGTGATTGGGGTGTAGCGGGCAATGAGCAGTTCTTC
CATSDWGVAGNEQFF
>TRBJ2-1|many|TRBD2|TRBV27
TGTGCCAGCAGTAGCAAACGACTAGCGGGAGGGATCGATGAGCAGTTCTTC
CASSSKRLAGGIDEQFF
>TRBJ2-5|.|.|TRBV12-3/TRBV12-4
TGTGCCAGCAGTTTACCTCGGACTTGGGCAGGGGACGAGACCCAGTACTTC
CASSLPRTWAGDETQYF
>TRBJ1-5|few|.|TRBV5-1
TGCGCCAGCAGCCCGCGGGGGCCAGATCAGCCCCAGCATTTT
CASSPRGPDQPQHF
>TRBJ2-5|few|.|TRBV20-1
TGCAGTGCTACTCCCTCCGGGCCCAGCGGAAAGACCCAGTACTTC
CSATPSGPSGKTQYF
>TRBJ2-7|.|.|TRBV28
TGTGCCAGCAGTACTAGCTCCGAGCAGTACTTC
CASSTSSEQYF
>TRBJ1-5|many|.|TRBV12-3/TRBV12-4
TGTGCCAGCAGTTTTGGGTATCAGCCCCAGCATTTT
CASSFGYQPQHF
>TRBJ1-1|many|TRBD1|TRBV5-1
TGCGCCAGCTCCGCCCTTACAGGGGGCACTGAAGCTTTCTTT
CASSALTGGTEAFF
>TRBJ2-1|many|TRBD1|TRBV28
TGTGCCAGCAGTTTCGGGACAGGGGGATACAATGAGCAGTTCTTC
CASSFGTGGYNEQFF
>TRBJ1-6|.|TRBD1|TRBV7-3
TGTGCCAGCAGCTTGGACAGGGAGAGTTCACCCCTCCACTTT
CASSLDRESSPLHF
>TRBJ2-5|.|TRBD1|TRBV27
TGTGCCAGCAGTACCCCGGGACAGGGGCAAGAGACCCAGTACTTC
CASSTPGQGQETQYF
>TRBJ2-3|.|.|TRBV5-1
TGCGCCAGCAGCCCGTGGACGGAAAGCACAGATACGCAGTATTTT
CASSPWTESTDTQYF
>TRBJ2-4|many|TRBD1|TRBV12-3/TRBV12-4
TGTGCCAGCAGTCCACAGGGGGCGAAGTACAAAAACATTCAGTACTTC
CASSPQGAKYKNIQYF
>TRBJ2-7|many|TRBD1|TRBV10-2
TGCGCCAGCAGTGTAACGGGACAGACGGACGAGCAGTACTTC
CASSVTGQTDEQYF
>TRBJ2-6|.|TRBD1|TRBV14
TGTGCCAGCAGCAACAGGGGTTGGGCCAACGTCCTGACTTTC
CASSNRGWANVLTF